Below are 28 T cell receptor beta chains sequenced from a single sample in a study of regulatory T cells in long-lasting Graves disease. Time point specified: persistent/refractory GD, antithyroid drugs over 5 years with positive TRAb. RNA extracted from PBMCs served as the sequencing template. To make TCR beta libraries, researchers used iRepertoire HTBI primers and Arm-PCR of CDR3 regions. TCRdb fed the multiplex PCR reads into MiXCR, producing one record per CDR3 protein. The data contain almost 350,000 distinct CDR3 sequences, around a fifth of them singletons. Here the sequenced sample was peripheral blood mononuclear cells (PBMCs), taken when the disease was refractory, from a patient treated with antithyroid drugs. The receptors stem from a female donor with Graves disease.

This clonotype was seen more than once but under ten times. The genes are TRBV12-3 or TRBV12-4 and TRBJ2-2; TRBD2 is a possible D gene (5 bases). Trimming cost V 8 bases and J 4 bases, with 14 bases left between them. The CDR3 contains 14 residues. The CDR3 loop is CASDNPRGTGELFF. The CDR3 nucleotides are TGTGCCAGCGATAACCCCCGGGGCACCGGGGAGCTGTTTTTT.

A note on this clonotype: It may be a read error: a sequence one base away is much more abundant. The V and J genes are TRBV5-1 and TRBJ1-5, with D tentatively TRBD1 (5 bases). Germline assignment: CDR1 SGHRS and CDR2 YFSETQ. This CDR3 contains 18 residues. CDR3 nucleotide sequence: TGTGCCAGCAGCTCGACCCGGCGGGCAGGGCCTGGGGTTCAGCCCCAGCATTTT. Translation: CASSSTRRAGPGVQPQHF.

This clonotype came up many times. This chain joins TRBV4-2 and TRBJ2-5, with TRBD1 matching over 7 bases. CDR1 and CDR2 (germline): LGHNA, YNFKEQ. Losses at the gene ends were 1 base for V and 6 bases for J; bases not matched to a gene: 11. The CDR3 runs to 16 residues. The CDR3 DNA is TGTGCCAGCAGCCAAGTAGACAGGGCTTCGGAAAAGACCCAGTACTTC. Its translation is CASSQVDRASEKTQYF.

This clonotype was picked up many times. The chain combines TRBV6-2 or TRBV6-3 with TRBJ1-5, with D unresolved. In germline, CDR1 is MNHEY, CDR2 SVGEGT. This CDR3 comprises 12 residues. The germline V and J ends were trimmed by 0 bases and 6 bases, with 3 bases remaining between them. The CDR3 nucleotides read TGTGCCAGCAGTTACTCAAGTCAGCCCCAGCATTTT. Translated, it gives CASSYSSQPQHF.

V gene TRBV29-1 combines with J gene TRBJ2-4; the D gene is possibly TRBD2 (6 bases). Germline assignment: CDR1 SQVTM and CDR2 ANQGSEA. V lost 4 bases and J lost 0, with 10 bases in between. The CDR3 consists of 14 residues. CDR3 protein: CSVVGGLAKNIQYF. In DNA, the CDR3 is TGCAGCGTTGTGGGGGGACTAGCCAAAAACATTCAGTACTTC.

In the case of this clonotype: This may be a read error, as it is one base from a much larger clone. The V and J genes are TRBV6-1 and TRBJ2-7, with D possibly TRBD1 on 5 matching bases. Germline V gene data show CDR1 as MNHNS and CDR2 as SASEGT. This CDR3 spans 14 amino acids. As DNA, the CDR3 is TGTGCCAGCAGTGTTGGCGTCAGGGTATACGAGCAGTGCTTC. This codes for CASSVGVRVYEQCF.

The chain links TRBV6-6 to TRBJ1-1; D is unresolved. CDR1 is MNHNY, CDR2 SVGAGI, per germline (reference sequence). The V gene lost 0 bases and the J gene lost 1 base, with 6 bases spanning the gap. This CDR3 comprises 14 residues. This chain's CDR3 is CASSYSIWNTEAFF. The CDR3 DNA is TGTGCCAGCAGTTACTCGATCTGGAACACTGAAGCTTTCTTT.

At least ten counts were recorded for this clonotype. V usage is TRBV28 and J usage is TRBJ1-5, with D uncertain. Germline V gene sequence: CDR1 MDHEN, CDR2 SYDVKM. V lost 6 bases and J 2 bases, leaving 14 bases between the germline ends. The CDR3 is 15 amino acids. The CDR3 reads CASSPILGGNQPQHF. As DNA, the CDR3 is TGTGCCAGCAGCCCGATACTCGGCGGCAATCAGCCCCAGCATTTT.

V is TRBV9 and J is TRBJ2-7; D possibly matches TRBD1 or TRBD2 (5 bases each). This CDR3 has 14 amino acids. The V and J ends lost 2 bases and 0 bases respectively, with 9 bases between them. CDR1 is SGDLS, CDR2 YYNGEE, per germline. The CDR3 sequence: CASSVGTHSYEQYF. CDR3 DNA: TGTGCCAGCAGCGTGGGGACGCACTCCTACGAGCAGTACTTC.

The chain combines TRBV7-2 with TRBJ2-3; no firm D call. Germline values: CDR1 SGHTA, CDR2 FQGNSA. V was clipped by 1 base and J by 5 bases, with 13 bases between them. This CDR3 is 15 amino acids long. CDR3 loop: CASSLGGSRGDTQYF. The CDR3 nucleotides are TGTGCCAGCAGCTTAGGTGGGTCCCGCGGAGATACGCAGTATTTT. The variable domain in full, with the rest retrieved from reference TRBV7-2 and TRBJ2-3, is GAGVSQSPSNKVTEKGKDVELRCDPISGHTALYWYRQSLGQGLEFLIYFQGNSAPDKSGLPSDRFSAERTGGSVSTLTIQRTQQEDSAVYLCASSLGGSRGDTQYFGPGTRLTVL.

The chain is built from TRBV10-3 and TRBJ2-2; D remains ambiguous. V lost 4 bases to trimming and J lost 7 bases, with 16 bases between them. CDR3 size: 15 residues. Per the germline V gene, CDR1 is ENHRY and CDR2 is SYGVKD. The CDR3 DNA sequence: TGTGCCATCAGTGCGTCGCACAGCTTAGTCGGGGAGCTGTTTTTT. Its translation is CAISASHSLVGELFF.

The chain recombines TRBV19 with TRBJ1-2; D is ambiguous. The germline V and J ends were trimmed by 5 bases and 6 bases, with 19 bases remaining between them. CDR1 LNHDA and CDR2 SQIVND come from the germline V gene (reference sequence). The CDR3 is 15 residues long. The CDR3 nucleotides read TGTGCCAGTAGTCGCGGGTTAGTGGGATCGAATGGCTACACCTTC. This codes for CASSRGLVGSNGYTF.

At least ten counts were recorded for this clonotype. The chain combines TRBV28 with TRBJ1-5; a possible D gene is TRBD1 (5 bases). Per germline, CDR1 MDHEN and CDR2 SYDVKM. CDR3 length: 14 amino acids. V lost 10 bases and J lost 4, with 17 bases in between. This chain's CDR3 is CAISPGPRNQPQHF. The CDR3 DNA sequence: TGTGCCATCTCACCGGGACCCAGGAATCAGCCCCAGCATTTT.

This chain joins TRBV5-1 and TRBJ2-7, with 7 bases aligning to TRBD2. The CDR3 has 14 residues. Trimming cost V 4 bases and J 6 bases; bases outside gene matches: 10. Per the germline V gene, CDR1 is SGHRS and CDR2 is YFSETQ. CDR3 in amino acids: CASSPQGGSLEQYF. CDR3 bases: TGCGCCAGCAGCCCCCAGGGAGGGTCCCTCGAGCAGTACTTC.

This clonotype came up a few times. The chain has TRBV20-1 and TRBJ2-7; possible D gene TRBD1, 5 bases. The CDR3 covers 16 residues. CDR1 and CDR2 (germline): DFQATT, SNEGSKA (reference sequence). Trimming stripped 4 bases from V and 10 bases from J, with 29 bases between. The CDR3 DNA sequence: TGCAGTGCTACCCACACCTACGACGCGTTGGGGCCCGTCCAGTACTTC. Protein: CSATHTYDALGPVQYF.

This clonotype was recorded at least ten times. The chain uses TRBV2 and TRBJ1-2; D is possibly TRBD1 (5 bases). The CDR3 covers 13 residues. Trimming stripped 2 bases from V and 4 bases from J, with 8 bases between. Germline V gives CDR1 SNHLY, CDR2 FYNNEI. CDR3 amino acids: CASSESGGYGYTF. The CDR3 region has the DNA TGTGCCAGCAGTGAATCGGGGGGCTATGGCTACACCTTC.

V and J are TRBV5-1 and TRBJ1-1, with D unclear. Trimming left V 2 bases short and J 4 bases short, with 15 bases between. The CDR3 length is 15 residues. Germline CDR1 SGHRS, CDR2 YFSETQ. The CDR3 loop is CASSFPLKGGTEAFF. The CDR3 nucleotides are TGCGCCAGCAGCTTTCCCCTGAAGGGAGGCACTGAAGCTTTCTTT.

Only a few counts were recorded for this clonotype. The gene calls are TRBV29-1 and TRBJ1-4; 9 positions match TRBD1. CDR3 length: 14 residues. Germline loops: CDR1 SQVTM, CDR2 ANQGSEA. J was trimmed by 6 bases and V by 3 bases; bases with no gene match: 5. CDR3 in amino acids: CSVEWDREDEKLFF. The CDR3 region has the DNA TGCAGCGTTGAGTGGGACAGGGAGGATGAAAAACTGTTTTTT.

This clonotype was seen repeatedly, ten times or more. The chain is built from TRBV7-9 and TRBJ1-1; D might be TRBD1 (5 bases). In germline, CDR1 is SEHNR, CDR2 FQNEAQ (reference sequence). This CDR3 region has 13 residues. Deletions cut 6 bases from V and 1 base from J, with 9 bases between. The CDR3: CASSLTGNTEAFF. Here the CDR3 DNA reads TGTGCCAGCAGTTTAACAGGGAACACTGAAGCTTTCTTT.

In the case of this clonotype: Being one base from a much bigger clone, this may be a read error. The gene calls are TRBV2 and TRBJ2-7, with TRBD1 matching over 11 bases. CDR3 length: 14 amino acids. Germline lookup yields CDR1 SNHLY and CDR2 FYNNEI. The CDR3: CASGEDRGLSEQYF. CDR3 DNA: TGTGCCAGCGGTGAGGACAGGGGGCTAAGCGAGCAGTACTTC.

V gene TRBV6-2 or TRBV6-3 combines with J gene TRBJ1-2; D unclear. Germline CDR1 is MNHEY and CDR2 is SVGEGT. V was cut by 0 bases and J by 4 bases, with 6 bases left in between. The CDR3 spans 13 residues. The CDR3 nucleotides read TGTGCCAGCAGTTACTCAGGGCTCTATGGCTACACCTTC. It translates to CASSYSGLYGYTF.

The rearrangement uses TRBV18 and TRBJ2-4, with D perhaps matching TRBD1 (6 bases). This CDR3 is 17 amino acids long. V was clipped by 2 bases and J by 0 bases, with 14 bases between them. From germline, CDR1 is KGHSH and CDR2 LQKENI. CDR3 sequence (DNA): TGTGCCAGCTCACCAGCCGGGACACAGATAGCCAAAAACATTCAGTACTTC. Residues: CASSPAGTQIAKNIQYF.

This clonotype was detected only a few times. For the CDR3, the DNA is TGTGCCTGGAATCCGGGAAGGTACACTGAAGCTTTCTTT. This gives the protein CAWNPGRYTEAFF. This chain joins TRBV30 and TRBJ1-1; D not resolved. The CDR3 covers 13 residues. Germline CDR1 is GTSNPN and CDR2 is SVGIG (reference sequence). Trimming pared 4 bases from V and 3 bases from J, leaving 12 bases between.

This sequence joins TRBV14 and TRBJ1-2; TRBD1 might be the D (5 bases). Trimming stripped 4 bases from V and 7 bases from J, with 13 bases between. Germline V gene sequence: CDR1 SGHDN, CDR2 FVKESK. CDR3 size: 13 residues. CDR3 DNA: TGTGCCAGCAGCCGGGGGTTCGCCGGTGGCTACACCTTC. This gives the protein CASSRGFAGGYTF.

The sample holds many counts of this clonotype. V is TRBV12-3 or TRBV12-4 and J is TRBJ2-7; D perhaps matches TRBD1 (5 bases). Trimming stripped 11 bases from V and 3 bases from J, with 14 bases between. The CDR3 extends over 12 amino acids. The CDR3 is CASRPDSYEQYF. The CDR3 DNA follows: TGTGCCTCCCGGCCCGACAGCTACGAGCAGTACTTC.

This clonotype was detected many times. The V and J genes are TRBV5-5 and TRBJ1-1, with D possibly TRBD1 on 5 matching bases. CDR1 and CDR2 (germline): SGHKS, YYEKEE (reference sequence). The V and J ends lost 3 bases and 2 bases respectively, with 11 bases between them. The CDR3 has 14 residues. CDR3 in DNA: TGTGCCAGCAGCTGGACATCGGGCAACACTGAAGCTTTCTTT. It codes for CASSWTSGNTEAFF.

This clonotype was detected a few times. The V and J genes are TRBV28 and TRBJ1-5; 7 bases agree with TRBD1. Trimming at V came to 4 bases and at J to 8 bases, leaving 17 bases not matched to a gene. The CDR3 extends over 17 amino acids. Germline V CDR1 and CDR2: MDHEN, SYDVKM. The chain's CDR3 is CASSSLLTGPERKPQHF. CDR3 in DNA: TGTGCCAGCAGTTCTTTACTGACAGGGCCCGAGAGAAAGCCCCAGCATTTT.

V gene TRBV10-3 combines with J gene TRBJ2-2, with 7 bases lining up with TRBD1. CDR3 length: 14 amino acids. Germline V lookup: CDR1 ENHRY, CDR2 SYGVKD. With V trimmed by 6 bases and J by 3 bases, 4 bases remained unmatched. The CDR3 coding sequence is TGTGCCATCAGCCGGGACAGCCACACCGGGGAGCTGTTTTTT. Translating gives CAISRDSHTGELFF.